The source of this T cell receptor beta chain is a study of OX40 agonist ivuxolimab in advanced cancers. The overall study: Subjects had a mean age of about 60 years, with a range of about 20 to 85; almost 85% were male.

The assay was immunoSEQ multiplex PCR, and TCRdb's table has in-frame clones only and misses some. The sample yields about 25,000 clones, roughly 88% seen once. With 7 bases clipped from V and 6 bases from J, the junction kept 7 bases outside the gene matches. The germline V gene has CDR1 SNHLY and CDR2 FYNNEI. The CDR3 loop spans 14 amino acids. Sequencing used CD4+ or CD8+ T cells sorted from blood, obtained in a trial of the OX40 agonist ivuxolimab. The chain is built from TRBV2 and TRBJ2-1; 9 positions agree with TRBD1. This sequence originates from an adult with an advanced solid tumor such as melanoma, head and neck, liver or kidney cancer. CDR3 region: CASKRQGGVNEQFF. In DNA, the CDR3 is TGTGCCAGCAAACGACAGGGGGGGGTCAATGAGCAGTTCTTC.